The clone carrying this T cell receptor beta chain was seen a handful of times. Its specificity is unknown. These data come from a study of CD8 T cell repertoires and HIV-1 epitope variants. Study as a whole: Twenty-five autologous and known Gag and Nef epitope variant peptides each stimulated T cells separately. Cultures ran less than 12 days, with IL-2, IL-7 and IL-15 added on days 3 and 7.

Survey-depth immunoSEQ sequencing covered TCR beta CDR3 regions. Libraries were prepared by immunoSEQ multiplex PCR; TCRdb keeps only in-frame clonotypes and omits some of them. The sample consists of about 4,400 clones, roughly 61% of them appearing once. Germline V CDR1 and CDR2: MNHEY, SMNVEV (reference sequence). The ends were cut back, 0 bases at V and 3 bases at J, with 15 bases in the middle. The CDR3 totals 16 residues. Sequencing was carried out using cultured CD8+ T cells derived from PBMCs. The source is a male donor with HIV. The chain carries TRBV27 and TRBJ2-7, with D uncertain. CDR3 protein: CASSLSSAGWFYEQYF. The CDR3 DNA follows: TGTGCCAGCAGTTTATCGTCAGCCGGGTGGTTCTACGAGCAGTACTTC.